The source of this T cell receptor (beta chain) is a study of T cell repertoires in cytomegalovirus infection. Study-level background: A matching HLA type, together with CMV infection, was signaled by public TCR beta signatures. Study-wide results and caveats: Dominating the ex vivo response were TCR beta clonotypes that were CMV-specific and HLA-C-restricted.

V was pared by 6 bases and J by 7 bases, with 7 bases of the junction left unmatched. The CDR3 spans 15 residues. Germline V CDR1 and CDR2: MNHEY, SMNVEV (reference sequence). Each CDR3 protein is one row after TCRdb ran MiXCR on the reads. The sample contains some 920,000 distinct CDR3 sequences, roughly 30% of which appear only once. Comment on this clonotype: Its matching antigen is unknown.

The sequence came from a human donor in good health (CMV status not recorded). Some clones in this sample may be carry-over from other donors' samples. The V call is TRBV27, the J call TRBJ2-1; TRBD1 matches at 12 bases. The source material was cultured CD8+ T cells from PBMCs, sampled from culture after CMV antigen stimulation. CDR3 protein: CASSYGTGGSNEQFF. The CDR3 nucleotides read TGTGCCAGCAGCTACGGGACAGGGGGCTCGAATGAGCAGTTCTTC.